The T cell receptor (beta chain) under discussion was sequenced for a study of shared clonotypes between healthy human individuals. At deep level, the assay was performed. Across several immunoSEQ plates, the genomic DNA of each subset was split evenly. The protocol was immunoSEQ multiplex PCR, while the TCRdb copy is restricted to in-frame clones and leaves out a portion. The data hold about 590,000 clones, with around 95% observed a single time. It was CD45RO-negative cells, positively selected for CCR7, that made up naive CD8 cells, with terminally differentiated effector memory CD45RA+ cells excluded. V was clipped by 5 bases and J by 7 bases; unmatched bases: 8. The length of the CDR3 is 14 residues. Germline-derived CDR1 and CDR2 are MNHEY and SMNVEV (reference sequence).

V usage is TRBV27 and J usage is TRBJ1-5; 7 bases match TRBD1. The specimen sequenced was naive CD8+ T cells sorted from blood. The sequence was collected from a woman aged 25 to 39 in good health. The CDR3 region has the DNA TGTGCCAGCAGTCTTCGGACAGGTACCCAGCCCCAGCATTTT. Protein: CASSLRTGTQPQHF.